This TCR beta chain was found in a study of cytomegalovirus exposure and HLA in healthy donors. The germline V gene encodes CDR1 SGHTS and CDR2 YDEGEE. This CDR3 has 17 residues. V lost 3 bases and J lost 3; bases outside the gene matches: 14. Note on this clone: The target antigen is unknown.

The study, taken as a whole, reports: CMV antigen specificity of a few CMV-associated chains was confirmed in vitro.

Vbeta (60) and Jbeta (13) primers were used in the PCR. Using immunoSEQ multiplex PCR, the repertoire was profiled, and TCRdb retains in-frame clones only, with some absent. Of some 130,000 clones listed, 83% are singletons. The J gene is TRBJ1-2, the V gene TRBV5-8; 7 bases match TRBD1. The sequenced sample was PBMCs. This receptor was taken from a girl aged 2-10 years in good health and CMV-seronegative. In DNA form, the CDR3 reads TGTGCCAGCAGCTCCAACACGGAACAGGGGCGCTACTATGGCTACACCTTC. Amino acid sequence: CASSSNTEQGRYYGYTF.